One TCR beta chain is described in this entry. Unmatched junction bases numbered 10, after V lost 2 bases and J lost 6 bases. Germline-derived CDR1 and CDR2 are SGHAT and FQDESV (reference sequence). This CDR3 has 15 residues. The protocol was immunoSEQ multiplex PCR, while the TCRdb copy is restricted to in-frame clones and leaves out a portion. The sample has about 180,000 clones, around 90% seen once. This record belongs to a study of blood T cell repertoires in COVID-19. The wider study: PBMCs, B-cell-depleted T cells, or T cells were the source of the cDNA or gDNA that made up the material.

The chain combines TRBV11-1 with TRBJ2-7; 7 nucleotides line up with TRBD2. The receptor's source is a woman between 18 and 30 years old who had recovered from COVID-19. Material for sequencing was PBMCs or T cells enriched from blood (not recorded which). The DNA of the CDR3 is TGTGCCAGCAGCTTAATTATGGCGGGAGTAGGCGAGCAGTACTTC. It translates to CASSLIMAGVGEQYF.